The text below deals with one T cell receptor beta chain. These data are taken from a study of shared clonotypes between healthy human individuals. Germline assignment: CDR1 SGHVS and CDR2 FQNEAQ. Trimming removed 6 bases at V and 8 bases at J, with 14 bases between. This CDR3 has 14 amino acids. TCRdb's table, derived via immunoSEQ multiplex PCR, lists solely in-frame clones and lacks some. The data show around 1.1 million clones, approximately 80% seen once. The rearrangement joins TRBV7-8 to TRBJ1-6; no firm D call. This receptor was identified in a man aged 18 to 30 in good health. Some clones in this sample may be carry-over from other donors' samples. Sample: memory CD4+ T cells from PBMCs. This sample's subset: CD45RA-negative fraction. The CDR3 DNA reads as TGTGCCAGCAGTCCCGGGCCCTCGGATTCACCCCTCCACTTT. Encoded protein: CASSPGPSDSPLHF.